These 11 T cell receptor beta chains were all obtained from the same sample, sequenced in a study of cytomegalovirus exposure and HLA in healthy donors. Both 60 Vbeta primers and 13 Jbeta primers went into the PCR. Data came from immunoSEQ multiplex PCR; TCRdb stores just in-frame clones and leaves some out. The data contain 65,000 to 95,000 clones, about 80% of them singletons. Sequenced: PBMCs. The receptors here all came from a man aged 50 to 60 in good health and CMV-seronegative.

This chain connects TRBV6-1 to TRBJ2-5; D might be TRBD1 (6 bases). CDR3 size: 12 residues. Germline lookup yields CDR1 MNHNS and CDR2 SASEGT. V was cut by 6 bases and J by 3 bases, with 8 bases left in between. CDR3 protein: CASSRGKETQYF. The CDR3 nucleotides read TGTGCCAGCAGCAGGGGAAAAGAGACCCAGTACTTC.

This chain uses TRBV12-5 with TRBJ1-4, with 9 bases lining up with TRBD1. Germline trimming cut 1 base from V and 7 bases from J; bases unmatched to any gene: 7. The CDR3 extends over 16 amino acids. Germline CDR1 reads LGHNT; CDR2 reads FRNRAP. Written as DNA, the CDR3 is TGTGCTAGTGGTTTGGAACTCGGGACAGGGATTGAAAAACTGTTTTTT. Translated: CASGLELGTGIEKLFF.

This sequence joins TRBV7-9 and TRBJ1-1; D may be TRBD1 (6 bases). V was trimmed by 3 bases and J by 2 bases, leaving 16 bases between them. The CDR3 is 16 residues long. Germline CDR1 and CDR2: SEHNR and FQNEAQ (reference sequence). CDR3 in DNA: TGTGCCAGCAGCTTGACAGTGGGGGCTTTTAACACTGAAGCTTTCTTT. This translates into CASSLTVGAFNTEAFF.

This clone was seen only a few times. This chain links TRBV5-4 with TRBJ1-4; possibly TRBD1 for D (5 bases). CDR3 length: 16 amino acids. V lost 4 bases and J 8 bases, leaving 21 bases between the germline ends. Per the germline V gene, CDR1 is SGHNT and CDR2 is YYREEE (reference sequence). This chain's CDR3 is CASSITQGTGREKLFF. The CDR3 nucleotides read TGTGCCAGCAGCATCACCCAGGGCACAGGTAGAGAAAAACTGTTTTTT.

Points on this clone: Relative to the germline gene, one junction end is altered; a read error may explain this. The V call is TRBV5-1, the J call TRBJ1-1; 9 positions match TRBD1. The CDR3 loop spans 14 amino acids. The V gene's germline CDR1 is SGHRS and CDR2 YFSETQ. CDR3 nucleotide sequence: TGCGTCAGCAGCCATGGGACAGGGATCACTGAAGCTTTCTTT. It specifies CVSSHGTGITEAFF.

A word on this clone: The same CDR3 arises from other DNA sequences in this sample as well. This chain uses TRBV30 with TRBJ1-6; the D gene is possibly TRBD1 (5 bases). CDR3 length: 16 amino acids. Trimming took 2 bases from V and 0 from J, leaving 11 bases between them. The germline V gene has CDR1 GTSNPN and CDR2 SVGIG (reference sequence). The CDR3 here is CAWSPTVGSYNSPLHF. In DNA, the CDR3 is TGTGCCTGGAGTCCGACAGTGGGCTCCTATAATTCACCCCTCCACTTT.

CDR3 coding DNA: TGTGCCTGGAGCGAACTGGACTCAAACACAGATACGCAGTATTTT. This gives the protein CAWSELDSNTDTQYF. The chain links TRBV30 to TRBJ2-3; TRBD2 is a possible D gene (5 bases). The CDR3 has 15 residues. V lost 3 bases to trimming and J lost 2 bases, with 15 bases between them. Germline lookup yields CDR1 GTSNPN and CDR2 SVGIG (reference sequence).

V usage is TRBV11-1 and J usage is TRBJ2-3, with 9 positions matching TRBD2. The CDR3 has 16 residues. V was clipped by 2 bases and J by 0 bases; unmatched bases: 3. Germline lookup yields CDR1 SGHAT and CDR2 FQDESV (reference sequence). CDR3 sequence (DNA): TGTGCCAGCAGCTTACAGCGGGGGGACAGCACAGATACGCAGTATTTT. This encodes CASSLQRGDSTDTQYF.

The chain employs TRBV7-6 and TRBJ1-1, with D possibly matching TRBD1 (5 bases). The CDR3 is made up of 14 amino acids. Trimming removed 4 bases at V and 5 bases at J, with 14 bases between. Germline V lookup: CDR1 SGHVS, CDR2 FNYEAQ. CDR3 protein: CASSSDQGRTEAFF. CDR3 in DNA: TGTGCCAGCAGCTCAGACCAGGGAAGGACTGAAGCTTTCTTT.

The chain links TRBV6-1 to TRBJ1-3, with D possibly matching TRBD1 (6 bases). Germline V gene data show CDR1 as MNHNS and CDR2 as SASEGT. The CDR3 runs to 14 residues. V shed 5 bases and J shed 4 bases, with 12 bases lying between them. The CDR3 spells CASSTGLVGNTIYF. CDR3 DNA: TGTGCCAGCAGTACAGGGTTAGTCGGAAACACCATATATTTT.

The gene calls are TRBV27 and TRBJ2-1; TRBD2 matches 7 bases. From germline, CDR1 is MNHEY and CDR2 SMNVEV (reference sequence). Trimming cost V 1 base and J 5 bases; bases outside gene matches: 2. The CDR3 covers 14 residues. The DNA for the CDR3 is TGTGCCAGCAGTTTATTGGGACTAAACAATGAGCAGTTCTTC. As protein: CASSLLGLNNEQFF.